This record covers a single TCR beta chain. Its antigen is unknown. Mismatch repair deficiency was confirmed in all patients, by PCR or immunohistochemistry. A few pembrolizumab responders had their TCRs sequenced. The CDR3 is made up of 16 amino acids. Trimming left V 1 base short and J 7 bases short, with 19 bases between. Germline V lookup: CDR1 LNHNV, CDR2 YYDKDF (reference sequence). Repertoires were generated with immunoSEQ multiplex PCR, while TCRdb's copy carries only in-frame clones and drops some. Of roughly 130,000 clones listed, 88% were seen once; the top ten hold roughly 12%. The data are from a study of PD-1 blockade in mismatch repair-deficient tumors. About the research overall: All were previously treated, progressing patients with over 9 mismatch repair-deficient cancer types.

General study results and limits: Tumor-resident clones, often absent from pretreatment blood, expanded after pembrolizumab and then contracted.

The V call is TRBV15, the J call TRBJ1-2; no clear D. The clonotype was recovered from an adult with mismatch repair-deficient cancer. The starting material was peripheral blood, obtained 72 weeks after starting pembrolizumab. Written as DNA, the CDR3 is TGTGCCACCAGCAGAGGGGTGGATTTCCTCACCTTTGGCTACACCTTC. Translating gives CATSRGVDFLTFGYTF.